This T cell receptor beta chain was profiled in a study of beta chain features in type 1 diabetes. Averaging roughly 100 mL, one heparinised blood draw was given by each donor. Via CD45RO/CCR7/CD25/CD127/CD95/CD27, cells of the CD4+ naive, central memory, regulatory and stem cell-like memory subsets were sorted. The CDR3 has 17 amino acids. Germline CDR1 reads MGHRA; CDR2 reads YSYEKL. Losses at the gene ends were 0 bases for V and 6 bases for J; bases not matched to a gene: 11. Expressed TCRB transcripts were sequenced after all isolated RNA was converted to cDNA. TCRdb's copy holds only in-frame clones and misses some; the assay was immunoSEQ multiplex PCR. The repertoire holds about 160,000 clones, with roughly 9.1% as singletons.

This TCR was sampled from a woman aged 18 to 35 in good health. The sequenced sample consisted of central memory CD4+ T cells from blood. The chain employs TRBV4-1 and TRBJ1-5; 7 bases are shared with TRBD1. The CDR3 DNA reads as TGCGCCAGCAGCCAAGACCGGGACAGATTTCGGGGTCAGCCCCAGCATTTT. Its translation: CASSQDRDRFRGQPQHF.